The 7 T cell receptor beta chains given below trace back to one sample, sequenced in a study of CD8+ T cells in alopecia areata. Described treatment: oral pan-JAK inhibitor, 5-10 mg twice daily. Extraction and reverse transcription of RNA yielded cDNA as the sequencing template. Sequenced by immunoSEQ multiplex PCR; TCRdb stores in-frame clones only, minus some. Found here are about 200,000 clones, 55% to 75% of them singletons; the top ten hold 5.5%. Material: CD4+ T cells sorted from blood, obtained at week 24, from a patient treated with tofacitinib. The receptors were sampled from a human donor with alopecia areata.

This clone was detected only a few times. CDR3 region: CSVKTESNTIYF. The CDR3 coding sequence is TGCAGCGTAAAGACAGAGTCAAACACCATATATTTT. J is TRBJ1-3 and V is TRBV29-1; maybe TRBD1 (5 bases). Germline V gene lookup returns CDR1 SQVTM and CDR2 ANQGSEA. V lost 6 bases and J lost 6, with 12 bases in between. This CDR3 has 12 amino acids. Full variable domain (missing parts from reference TRBV29-1 and TRBJ1-3): SAVISQKPSRDICQRGTSLTIQCQVDSQVTMMFWYRQQPGQSLTLIATANQGSEATYESGFVIDKFPISRPNLTFSTLTVSNMSPEDSSIYLCSVKTESNTIYFGEGSWLTVV.

V and J are TRBV18 and TRBJ1-5; the D is unclear. CDR1 is KGHSH, CDR2 LQKENI, per germline. The CDR3 is 16 residues long. V shed 2 bases and J shed 3 bases, with 14 bases lying between them. The CDR3 DNA follows: TGTGCCAGCTCACCAGAGGGCAGGTCTTTCAATCAGCCCCAGCATTTT. This codes for CASSPEGRSFNQPQHF.

In this sample, this clone turned up once. The chain recombines TRBV7-8 with TRBJ1-5, with D unresolved. V gave up 4 bases and J gave up 1 base, with 11 bases separating them. Germline CDR1 reads SGHVS; CDR2 reads FQNEAQ. This CDR3 is 15 amino acids long. The CDR3 coding sequence is TGTGCCAGCAGCTCCCAGGTGGCCAGCAATCAGCCCCAGCATTTT. This gives the protein CASSSQVASNQPQHF.

This clone was observed a handful of times. The rearrangement joins TRBV5-1 to TRBJ2-3; D gene uncertain. Germline assignment: CDR1 SGHRS and CDR2 YFSETQ. V was pared by 0 bases and J by 6 bases, with 11 bases between. The CDR3 loop spans 14 amino acids. The CDR3 loop is CASSLVPVPDTQYF. The DNA for the CDR3 is TGCGCCAGCAGCTTGGTTCCAGTTCCGGATACGCAGTATTTT.

V gene TRBV7-2 combines with J gene TRBJ2-1, with 7 bases fitting TRBD2. Per the germline V gene, CDR1 is SGHTA and CDR2 is FQGNSA. The CDR3 runs 12 residues. Trimming removed 5 bases from V and 10 bases from J; junction bases left unmatched: 5. The CDR3 nucleotides read TGTGCCAGCAGCCCGATAGCGGGCGAGCAGTTCTTC. It encodes CASSPIAGEQFF.

This chain joins TRBV9 and TRBJ2-2, with no clear D. V lost 0 bases and J lost 2, with 8 bases in between. This CDR3 is built from 15 residues. Per germline, CDR1 SGDLS and CDR2 YYNGEE. CDR3 residues: CASSVDSSNTGELFF. The DNA for the CDR3 is TGTGCCAGCAGCGTAGATAGTAGCAACACCGGGGAGCTGTTTTTT.

This clone has a handful of counts. The chain recombines TRBV28 with TRBJ1-1; a possible D gene is TRBD1 (5 bases). V dropped 5 bases and J dropped 1 base, with 17 bases sitting between them. The CDR3 has 16 amino acids. The V gene's germline CDR1 is MDHEN and CDR2 SYDVKM. As DNA, the CDR3 is TGTGCCAGCAGTACACAGAGATTGAGGGGGAACACTGAAGCTTTCTTT. Translating gives CASSTQRLRGNTEAFF.